These 5 T cell receptor beta chains were sequenced from one sample in a study of blood T cell repertoires in COVID-19. This table comes from immunoSEQ multiplex PCR, and its TCRdb copy is limited to in-frame clones, with some not included. The sample has over 10,000 clones; around 90% are singletons. Sequenced input: peripheral blood. All receptors derive from a human donor in a cohort sampled during active COVID-19.

This clone was seen a single time. The chain couples TRBV12-3 or TRBV12-4 to TRBJ2-5, with 7 bases matching TRBD1. The CDR3 totals 13 residues. J was trimmed by 3 bases and V by 5 bases; bases with no gene match: 3. CDR3: CASSRGTEETQYF. The CDR3 DNA follows: TGTGCCAGCAGTCGTGGGACAGAAGAGACCCAGTACTTC.

This chain connects TRBV6-6 to TRBJ1-4; TRBD1 might be the D (5 bases). V was cut by 4 bases and J by 6 bases, with 12 bases left in between. CDR1 is MNHNY and CDR2 is SVGAGI in the germline V gene (reference sequence). CDR3 length: 14 amino acids. CDR3 region: CASSSQGGYEKLFF. The CDR3 nucleotides are TGTGCCAGCAGTTCCCAGGGAGGGTATGAAAAACTGTTTTTT.

The CDR3 loop is CASSPRGPNTGELFF. CDR3 nucleotide sequence: TGTGCCAGCAGCCCACGGGGTCCGAACACCGGGGAGCTGTTTTTT. The genes are TRBV5-5 and TRBJ2-2; TRBD2 might be the D (5 bases). This CDR3 region has 15 residues. Between the trimmed V and J ends, which lost 4 bases and 0 bases, there was a span of 10 bases. Germline-derived CDR1 and CDR2 are SGHKS and YYEKEE (reference sequence).

The rearrangement joins TRBV27 to TRBJ1-6, with 8 bases matching TRBD1. The J segment lost 12 bases and the V segment lost 8 bases, leaving 12 bases of the junction unmatched. CDR3 length: 14 amino acids. Germline V gives CDR1 MNHEY, CDR2 SMNVEV (reference sequence). In DNA, the CDR3 is TGTGCCAGCCGTCAGAAGGCAGGGGGCTTACCCCTCCACTTT. Translation: CASRQKAGGLPLHF.

In this sample, this clone turned up once. The V and J genes are TRBV6-5 and TRBJ2-7, with 9 bases identical to TRBD1. The germline gives CDR1 MNHEY, CDR2 SVGAGI. The CDR3 covers 16 residues. Trimming removed 0 bases from V and 2 bases from J; junction bases left unmatched: 5. The CDR3 is CASSYSPGQGPYEQYF. The CDR3 DNA follows: TGTGCCAGCAGTTACTCACCGGGACAGGGTCCCTACGAGCAGTACTTC.